Listed here are 13 T cell receptor beta chains from one sample, sequenced in a study of response to subunit inactivated influenza vaccine. TCRdb analysed the RT-PCR reads with MiXCR anew, one entry per CDR3 protein. The table includes a few hundred thousand distinct CDR3 sequences, 14% detected once. The sample was PBMCs from blood, taken 11 to 12 days after vaccination. All receptors derive from a man aged 50-60 years who received an inactivated influenza vaccine.

The chain has TRBV28 and TRBJ1-5; D is uncertain. CDR3 length: 15 amino acids. The V gene's germline CDR1 is MDHEN and CDR2 SYDVKM. Trimming removed 5 bases at V and 0 bases at J, with 11 bases between. The CDR3 is CASSPPGHSNQPQHF. CDR3 sequence (DNA): TGTGCCAGCAGTCCGCCGGGCCATAGCAATCAGCCCCAGCATTTT.

This clonotype has more than one count but fewer than ten. The V gene is TRBV7-9, the J gene TRBJ2-1; 8 nucleotides align to TRBD2. The V segment lost 7 bases and the J segment 3 bases; nucleotides outside the gene matches: 14. The CDR3 contains 17 residues. Germline lookup yields CDR1 SEHNR and CDR2 FQNEAQ (reference sequence). For the CDR3, the DNA is TGTGCCAGCAATGGGCCTTGGGCCGGGACTAGCTACAATGAGCAGTTCTTC. Translating gives CASNGPWAGTSYNEQFF. Full variable domain (missing parts from reference TRBV7-9 and TRBJ2-1): DTGVSQNPRHKITKRGQNVTFRCDPISEHNRLYWYRQTLGQGPEFLTYFQNEAQLEKSRLLSDRFSAERPKGSFSTLEIQRTEQGDSAMYLCASNGPWAGTSYNEQFFGPGTRLTVL.

The V call is TRBV5-6, the J call TRBJ2-3; D not certain. The germline CDR1 and CDR2 sequences are SGHDT and YYEEEE. CDR3 length: 15 amino acids. V was shortened by 4 bases and J by 0 bases, with 12 bases between the two germline ends. CDR3 nucleotides: TGTGCCAGCAGCCCCATGGGCAGGAGCACAGATACGCAGTATTTT. Translation gives CASSPMGRSTDTQYF.

This clonotype appeared a few times. The chain carries TRBV27 and TRBJ2-3; D may be TRBD2 (5 bases). The germline V gene has CDR1 MNHEY and CDR2 SMNVEV (reference sequence). This CDR3 region has 16 residues. Trimming removed 5 bases at V and 0 bases at J, with 15 bases between. In DNA, the CDR3 is TGTGCCAGCAGTCGCCCCGGACTTGTGAGCACAGATACGCAGTATTTT. It yields the protein CASSRPGLVSTDTQYF.

This clonotype has a handful of counts. The chain combines TRBV5-1 with TRBJ2-7; 9 positions match TRBD1. Looked up from germline, CDR1 is SGHRS and CDR2 is YFSETQ. The CDR3 covers 15 residues. With V trimmed by 0 bases and J by 5 bases, 6 bases remained unmatched. The CDR3: CASSLVGTGKDEQYF. The CDR3 nucleotides are TGCGCCAGCAGCTTGGTTGGGACAGGGAAGGACGAGCAGTACTTC. Drawing the rest from reference TRBV5-1 and TRBJ2-7, the complete variable domain is KAGVTQTPRYLIKTRGQQVTLSCSPISGHRSVSWYQQTPGQGLQFLFEYFSETQRNKGNFPGRFSGRQFSNSRSEMNVSTLELGDSALYLCASSLVGTGKDEQYFGPGTRLTVT.

This clonotype was found a few times. This chain joins TRBV5-1 and TRBJ2-2, with 9 bases matching TRBD2. Germline V CDR1 and CDR2: SGHRS, YFSETQ. V trimming: 2 bases; J trimming: 4 bases; junction bases outside the gene matches: 9. CDR3 length: 17 residues. Here the CDR3 DNA reads TGCGCCAGCAGCTTAGGAATAGCGGGAGCGGCCACCGGGGAGCTGTTTTTT. Its translation is CASSLGIAGAATGELFF.

This clonotype was counted only a few times. The V and J genes are TRBV5-1 and TRBJ2-7, with a possible D match to TRBD1 (6 bases). The ends were cut back, 4 bases at V and 0 bases at J, with 11 bases in the middle. CDR1 is SGHRS, CDR2 YFSETQ, per germline. The CDR3 has 14 residues. Here the CDR3 reads CASSLRTDSYEQYF. In DNA form, the CDR3 reads TGCGCCAGCAGCCTTAGGACAGACTCCTACGAGCAGTACTTC.

This chain links TRBV20-1 with TRBJ1-5; 9 nucleotides align to TRBD1. Germline V lookup: CDR1 DFQATT, CDR2 SNEGSKA (reference sequence). CDR3 size: 16 residues. V shed 0 bases, J shed 4 bases, and the junction held 7 bases outside the gene matches. Here the CDR3 reads CSARDWGQGQNQPQHF. CDR3 bases: TGCAGTGCTAGAGATTGGGGACAGGGTCAGAATCAGCCCCAGCATTTT.

The J gene is TRBJ2-7, the V gene TRBV3-1, with D maybe TRBD2 (7 bases). The germline gives CDR1 LGHDT, CDR2 YNNKEL (reference sequence). The CDR3 spans 16 residues. Trimming removed 4 bases from V and 2 bases from J, with 18 bases in between. The CDR3 region is CASSRNSGGHTYEQYF. In nucleotides, the CDR3 is TGTGCCAGCAGCCGGAACTCGGGGGGCCACACCTACGAGCAGTACTTC.

The V and J genes are TRBV28 and TRBJ2-1; 8 positions agree with TRBD1. Germline lookup yields CDR1 MDHEN and CDR2 SYDVKM. The CDR3 loop spans 13 amino acids. V dropped 6 bases and J dropped 6; count of bases not matched to a gene: 4. In DNA form, the CDR3 reads TGTGCCAGCAGAACGACAGGGGTCAATGAGCAGTTCTTC. Its translation is CASRTTGVNEQFF.

In its sample, this clonotype was seen a few times. The rearrangement links TRBV7-2 to TRBJ1-1; D gene ambiguous. The V end was cut by 2 bases, the J end by 4 bases, with 14 bases between. Looked up from germline, CDR1 is SGHTA and CDR2 is FQGNSA. CDR3 length equals 15 residues. This CDR3 reads CASSLKFMEPTEAFF. CDR3 coding DNA: TGTGCCAGCAGCTTAAAATTCATGGAGCCCACTGAAGCTTTCTTT.

The V call is TRBV20-1, the J call TRBJ2-1; 12 nucleotides line up with TRBD2. The germline gives CDR1 DFQATT, CDR2 SNEGSKA (reference sequence). The V gene end was trimmed by 3 bases and the J gene end by 9 bases; junction bases not matched to a gene: 3. CDR3 length: 13 amino acids. The CDR3 spells CSASRLAGVEQFF. The CDR3 DNA follows: TGCAGTGCTAGCCGACTAGCGGGGGTTGAGCAGTTCTTC.

In its sample, this clonotype was seen a few times. The rearrangement joins TRBV24-1 to TRBJ2-7; tentative D call: TRBD2 (6 bases). This CDR3 comprises 14 residues. Germline V lookup: CDR1 KGHDR, CDR2 SFDVKD. V gave up 7 bases and J gave up 0 bases, with 12 bases separating them. The CDR3 is CATSPDGSSYEQYF. The CDR3, as DNA: TGTGCCACCAGCCCGGACGGGAGCTCCTACGAGCAGTACTTC.